This T cell receptor (beta chain) is drawn from a study of T cells in narcolepsy. Concerning this clone itself: Its antigen is not known.

The CDR3 covers 17 residues. The germline V gene encodes CDR1 LGHNA and CDR2 YSLEER. V was cut by 2 bases and J by 4 bases, with 19 bases left in between. Profiled with immunoSEQ multiplex PCR; TCRdb holds only in-frame clones, not every one. The repertoire has tens of thousands of clones, around 87% of them found once; the top ten carry roughly 0.89%. Study results and caveats: No autoreactive T cell clone sequences appeared in some memory CD4+ repertoires. Healthy controls reportedly lacked the autoreactive clonotypes serially found in patients' blood.

V and J are TRBV4-3 and TRBJ2-3; TRBD1 is a possible D gene (5 bases). The sequencing sample was made of memory (CD45RA-) CD4+ T cells from blood. This clonotype was obtained from a human donor in good health. Here the CDR3 reads CASSQQVAGFGPDTQYF. The CDR3 DNA is TGCGCCAGCAGCCAACAAGTCGCAGGGTTTGGACCAGATACGCAGTATTTT.